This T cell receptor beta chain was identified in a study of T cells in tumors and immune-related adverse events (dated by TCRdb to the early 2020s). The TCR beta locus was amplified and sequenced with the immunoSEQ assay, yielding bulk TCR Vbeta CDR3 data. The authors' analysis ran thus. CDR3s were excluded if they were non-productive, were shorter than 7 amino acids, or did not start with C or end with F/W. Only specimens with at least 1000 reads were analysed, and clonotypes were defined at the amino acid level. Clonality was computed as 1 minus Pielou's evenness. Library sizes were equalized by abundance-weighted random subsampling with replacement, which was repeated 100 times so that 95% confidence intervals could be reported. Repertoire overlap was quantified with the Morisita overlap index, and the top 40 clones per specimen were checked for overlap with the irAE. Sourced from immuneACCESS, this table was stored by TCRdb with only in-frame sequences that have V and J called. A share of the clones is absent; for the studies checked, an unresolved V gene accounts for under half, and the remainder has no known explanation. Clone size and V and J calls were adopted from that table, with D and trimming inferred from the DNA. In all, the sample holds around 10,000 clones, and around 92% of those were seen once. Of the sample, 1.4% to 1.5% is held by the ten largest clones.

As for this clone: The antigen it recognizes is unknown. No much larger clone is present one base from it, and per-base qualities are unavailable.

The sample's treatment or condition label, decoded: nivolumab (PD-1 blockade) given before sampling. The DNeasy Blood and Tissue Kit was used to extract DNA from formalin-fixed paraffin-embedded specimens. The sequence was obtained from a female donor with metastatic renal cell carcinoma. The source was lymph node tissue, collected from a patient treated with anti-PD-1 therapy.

The DNA reads TGTGCCAGCTCAACATGGGGGGGCAACACTGAAGCTTTCTTT. This translates into CASSTWGGNTEAFF. The V gene is TRBV28 and the J gene is TRBJ1-1; D gene: possibly TRBD1, on 6 matching bases. Reading from cysteine to phenylalanine, the CDR3 counts 14 amino acids. Kept here is only the CDR3 DNA, which spans 42 bases and is read in frame from base 1. CDR1 and CDR2 are read off the germline V gene as MDHEN and SYDVKM. V lost 8 bases and J lost 2 bases; the stretch between them is 15 bases long.